One sample yielded the 5 T cell receptor beta chains listed below, sequenced in a study of shared clonotypes between healthy human individuals. Profiling relied on immunoSEQ multiplex PCR, and the TCRdb table lists in-frame clones only, not all of them. Of over a million clones listed, about 76% are singletons. The sample taken for sequencing was memory CD4+ T cells sorted from blood. Subset defined: CD45RA-negative fraction. The receptor set was obtained from a man between 18 and 29 years old in good health.

This clone was detected ten times or more. The CDR3 loop reads CASRSTNQPQHF. The CDR3 nucleotides read TGTGCCAGCAGATCGACCAATCAGCCCCAGCATTTT. The chain couples TRBV28 to TRBJ1-5, with D unclear. V was pared by 6 bases and J by 3 bases, with 6 bases between. Germline values: CDR1 MDHEN, CDR2 SYDVKM. The CDR3 runs 12 residues.

This clone was picked up a small number of times. The junction and the germline gene differ at one end; a read error may be behind it. This sequence joins TRBV7-7 and TRBJ2-1, with 13 bases aligning to TRBD2. Germline CDR1 reads SSHAT; CDR2 reads FNYEAQ (reference sequence). There are 15 residues in the CDR3. The CDR3 region has the DNA TGTGCTAGCAGCCGAGGACTAGCGGGAGACGTTGAGCAGTTCTTC. Amino acids: CASSRGLAGDVEQFF.

This clone was detected a few times. The V call is TRBV19, the J call TRBJ1-1; TRBD1 aligns across 7 bases. The germline V gene encodes CDR1 LNHDA and CDR2 SQIVND (reference sequence). The CDR3 extends over 15 amino acids. Trimming cost V 3 bases and J 5 bases; bases outside gene matches: 9. The CDR3 sequence: CASSIYRQGKTEAFF. CDR3 sequence (DNA): TGTGCCAGTAGTATTTACCGACAGGGTAAGACTGAAGCTTTCTTT.

The CDR3 protein is CASSSTGRFYEQYF. As DNA, the CDR3 is TGTGCCAGCAGCTCGACAGGGCGATTCTACGAGCAGTACTTC. The chain uses TRBV5-5 and TRBJ2-7, with 7 nucleotides matching TRBD1. The V and J ends lost 3 bases and 3 bases, in that order; junction bases with no gene match: 6. The CDR3 length is 14 residues. In germline, CDR1 is SGHKS, CDR2 YYEKEE (reference sequence).

This clone was detected a few times. This chain links TRBV4-1 with TRBJ2-5; D unresolved. Trimming stripped 0 bases from V and 5 bases from J, with 4 bases between. The CDR3 loop spans 12 amino acids. Germline lookup yields CDR1 MGHRA and CDR2 YSYEKL. The CDR3 nucleotides read TGCGCCAGCAGCCAAGACTGGGAGACCCAGTACTTC. Its translation is CASSQDWETQYF.